These 6 T cell receptor beta chains originate from one sample sequenced in a study of early T cells in non-severe SARS-CoV-2 infection. TCRdb processed the 5' RACE reads anew with MiXCR; each CDR3 protein has one entry. The sample has roughly 29,000 distinct CDR3 sequences; about 5.3% are singletons. Sequencing was done on a sample of whole blood. The source of these receptors is an adult who was a healthcare worker with PCR-confirmed SARS-CoV-2 infection or an uninfected control (not recorded which).

This clonotype has a count of ten or more. The V call is TRBV20-1, the J call TRBJ1-1; a possible D gene is TRBD1 (5 bases). The CDR3 is 14 amino acids. The germline V gene has CDR1 DFQATT and CDR2 SNEGSKA (reference sequence). Trimming took off 2 bases at V and 4 bases at J, with 14 bases between the two ends. CDR3 nucleotide sequence: TGCAGTGCTAGATCCAGGAGGGGCGGCACTGAAGCTTTCTTT. Protein: CSARSRRGGTEAFF.

This clonotype was counted many times. The genes are TRBV27 and TRBJ2-4; 9 nucleotides agree with TRBD1. The CDR3 runs 13 residues. V lost 6 bases, J lost 7 bases, and 4 bases stayed unmatched. Germline CDR1 MNHEY, CDR2 SMNVEV (reference sequence). Here the CDR3 reads CASRTGGVNIQYF. The CDR3 DNA is TGTGCCAGCAGGACAGGGGGGGTGAACATTCAGTACTTC.

This clonotype showed up many times. The genes are TRBV5-1 and TRBJ2-1; 9 nucleotides agree with TRBD2. The V segment lost 4 bases and the J segment 5 bases; nucleotides outside the gene matches: 10. Germline V gene lookup returns CDR1 SGHRS and CDR2 YFSETQ. This CDR3 contains 16 residues. This chain's CDR3 is CASSTGAASGNNEQFF. DNA for the CDR3: TGCGCCAGCAGCACAGGGGCGGCTAGCGGGAACAATGAGCAGTTCTTC.

This clonotype was counted between two and nine times. This chain connects TRBV6-6 to TRBJ2-7; 8 positions agree with TRBD1. J was trimmed by 6 bases and V by 2 bases; bases with no gene match: 9. The CDR3 consists of 15 residues. Germline assignment: CDR1 MNHNY and CDR2 SVGAGI (reference sequence). The CDR3 sequence is CASSYHLDRVPEQYF. DNA of the CDR3: TGTGCCAGCAGTTACCATTTGGACAGGGTTCCCGAGCAGTACTTC.

The rearrangement links TRBV4-2 to TRBJ2-7; D might be TRBD1 (6 bases). The CDR3 totals 14 residues. V lost 3 bases to trimming and J lost 3 bases, with 12 bases between them. Germline V CDR1 and CDR2: LGHNA, YNFKEQ. CDR3 region: CASSHAIQGYEQYF. Written as DNA, the CDR3 is TGTGCCAGCAGCCACGCCATACAGGGCTACGAGCAGTACTTC.

On this clonotype: This may be a read error, as it is one base from a much larger clone. V usage is TRBV12-2 and J usage is TRBJ1-3. TRBV12-2 is assigned pseudogene status. The CDR3 has 15 amino acids. CDR3 amino acids: CVSRLSSVRGNTIYF. DNA for the CDR3: TGTGTAAGTCGCTTAAGTTCGGTGCGTGGAAACACCATATATTTT.